Following are 20 T cell receptor beta chains from one sample sequenced in a study of T-cell reconstitution after alpha-beta-depleted transplantation in children. A library of TCRbeta sequences, prepared with unique molecular identifiers, was generated. TCRdb used MiXCR to reprocess the PCR reads, holding one entry per CDR3 protein. The sample includes some 200,000 distinct CDR3 sequences, roughly 10% of them seen just once. The specimen comprised PBMCs from the stem cell graft donor, sampled from the stem cell graft. These receptors all stem from a human donor who donated a stem cell graft to a child with acute lymphoblastic leukemia.

The chain couples TRBV5-6 to TRBJ2-1; D may be TRBD1 (5 bases). The V end lost 1 base, the J end lost 9 bases, and 17 bases lay between the germline ends. The germline V gene has CDR1 SGHDT and CDR2 YYEEEE. CDR3 length: 15 residues. For the CDR3, the DNA is TGTGCCAGCAGCTTGTGGGGCAGGGTTTTGGGTGAGCAGTTCTTC. Residues: CASSLWGRVLGEQFF.

Only a few counts were recorded for this clonotype. V usage is TRBV27 and J usage is TRBJ2-5; a weak D match, TRBD2 (5 bases). With 6 bases removed from V and 0 bases from J, the gap between germline ends came to 14 bases. Looked up from germline, CDR1 is MNHEY and CDR2 is SMNVEV (reference sequence). The length of the CDR3 is 15 residues. The CDR3, as DNA: TGTGCCAGCAGCCCTTCCGCGAGGGACCAAGAGACCCAGTACTTC. Its translation is CASSPSARDQETQYF.

This clonotype appeared a few times. The chain couples TRBV27 to TRBJ2-1; D uncertain. CDR3 length equals 11 residues. Per germline, CDR1 MNHEY and CDR2 SMNVEV (reference sequence). V lost 7 bases to trimming and J lost 6 bases, with 7 bases between them. The CDR3 bases are TGTGCCAGCATAGGCAGCAATGAGCAGTTCTTC. It yields the protein CASIGSNEQFF.

V and J are TRBV6-1 and TRBJ1-3; perhaps TRBD1 as D (5 bases). CDR1 and CDR2 (germline): MNHNS, SASEGT. CDR3 size: 18 residues. The V end lost 5 bases, the J end lost 3 bases, and 23 bases lay between the germline ends. CDR3 coding DNA: TGTGCCAGCAGTCGGGACTCTTTCCCAACACGAAATGGAAACACCATATATTTT. Its protein product is CASSRDSFPTRNGNTIYF.

In its sample, this clonotype was seen many times. The chain joins TRBV6-5 to TRBJ2-7, with 7 bases identical to TRBD1. Germline V gives CDR1 MNHEY, CDR2 SVGAGI. This CDR3 is built from 15 residues. J lost 2 bases, V lost 6 bases, and 10 bases had no gene match. CDR3 protein: CASRSPKTGTYEQYF. The DNA for the CDR3 is TGTGCCAGCAGGAGCCCGAAGACAGGGACCTACGAGCAGTACTTC.

A few counts support this clonotype. The chain joins TRBV7-9 to TRBJ2-7, with 7 bases that match TRBD1. CDR1 SEHNR and CDR2 FQNEAQ come from the germline V gene (reference sequence). This CDR3 region has 16 residues. Trimming at V came to 5 bases and at J to 4 bases, leaving 14 bases not matched to a gene. The CDR3, as DNA: TGTGCCAGCAGCCCTCGTCAGGGGGTGGGGTTGTACGAGCAGTACTTC. This encodes CASSPRQGVGLYEQYF.

The rearrangement uses TRBV5-1 and TRBJ2-1, with 8 bases identical to TRBD2. Germline CDR1 SGHRS, CDR2 YFSETQ. The V gene end was trimmed by 4 bases and the J gene end by 6 bases; junction bases not matched to a gene: 9. The CDR3 runs to 15 residues. DNA of the CDR3: TGCGCCAGCAGCAGTACCGGGGGGGTGTTCAATGAGCAGTTCTTC. Protein sequence: CASSSTGGVFNEQFF. Full variable domain (remainder filled in from reference TRBV5-1 and TRBJ2-1): KAGVTQTPRYLIKTRGQQVTLSCSPISGHRSVSWYQQTPGQGLQFLFEYFSETQRNKGNFPGRFSGRQFSNSRSEMNVSTLELGDSALYLCASSSTGGVFNEQFFGPGTRLTVL.

The V and J genes are TRBV6-5 and TRBJ2-3; a possible D gene is TRBD2 (5 bases). The ends were cut back, 0 bases at V and 6 bases at J, with 10 bases in the middle. This CDR3 has 14 amino acids. The germline V gene encodes CDR1 MNHEY and CDR2 SVGAGI. The CDR3 sequence is CASSYSRLADTQYF. CDR3 in DNA: TGTGCCAGCAGTTACTCTAGGCTAGCCGATACGCAGTATTTT.

This clonotype was detected only a few times. The rearrangement links TRBV11-1 to TRBJ2-7; the D gene is possibly TRBD1 (5 bases). This CDR3 contains 19 residues. V was trimmed by 4 bases and J by 1 base, leaving 26 bases between them. Germline CDR1 SGHAT, CDR2 FQDESV (reference sequence). CDR3 nucleotide sequence: TGTGCCAGCAGCTCCCCGTTCGGCAGGGAAGGACGGGTGTCCTACGAGCAGTACTTC. Its translation is CASSSPFGREGRVSYEQYF.

This clonotype was seen many times. The chain joins TRBV10-3 to TRBJ2-3, with TRBD1 matching over 9 bases. This CDR3 comprises 22 residues. CDR1 is ENHRY, CDR2 SYGVKD, per germline. V lost 5 bases, J lost 2 bases, and 26 bases stayed unmatched. This CDR3 reads CAISSPGPGQGARWRSTDTQYF. CDR3 nucleotide sequence: TGTGCCATCAGTTCCCCCGGCCCGGGACAGGGAGCGCGGTGGCGGTCCACAGATACGCAGTATTTT.

The rearrangement joins TRBV3-1 to TRBJ2-3, with a weak D call TRBD2 (6 bases). Per the germline V gene, CDR1 is LGHDT and CDR2 is YNNKEL (reference sequence). The CDR3 loop spans 15 amino acids. V lost 1 base, J lost 4 bases, and 12 bases lay in between. CDR3 in amino acids: CASSQGGEASDTQYF. The CDR3 bases are TGTGCCAGCAGCCAAGGCGGGGAAGCTTCAGATACGCAGTATTTT.

The chain carries TRBV7-9 and TRBJ1-5, with D perhaps TRBD1 (6 bases). The CDR3 has 13 residues. The germline V gene has CDR1 SEHNR and CDR2 FQNEAQ (reference sequence). V lost 7 bases and J lost 10, with 17 bases in between. CDR3 nucleotide sequence: TGTGCCAGCACGGGGGGGCTCGGGGAACCCCAGCATTTT. Its translation: CASTGGLGEPQHF.

There are a few counts of this clonotype. This chain uses TRBV29-1 with TRBJ2-7; possibly TRBD1 for D (6 bases). Germline V lookup: CDR1 SQVTM, CDR2 ANQGSEA. The CDR3 sequence is 12 residues long. Trimming left V 7 bases short and J 2 bases short, with 12 bases between. CDR3 residues: CSARTDTYEQYF. In DNA form, the CDR3 reads TGCAGCGCTAGGACAGACACCTACGAGCAGTACTTC.

The table lists this clonotype with a few counts. V gene TRBV6-5 combines with J gene TRBJ2-7; D is possibly TRBD1 (6 bases). The length of the CDR3 is 15 residues. Germline V CDR1 and CDR2: MNHEY, SVGAGI. The ends were cut back, 0 bases at V and 3 bases at J, with 12 bases in the middle. The chain's CDR3 is CASSYSGAGGYEQYF. DNA for the CDR3: TGTGCCAGCAGTTACTCGGGGGCCGGAGGCTACGAGCAGTACTTC.

This clonotype was counted many times. V and J are TRBV12-3 or TRBV12-4 and TRBJ1-2, with 9 bases fitting TRBD1. The CDR3 spans 16 residues. The V gene end was trimmed by 5 bases and the J gene end by 8 bases; junction bases not matched to a gene: 15. The DNA for the CDR3 is TGTGCCAGCAGTGATACCGGGACAGGGCATTTAGGCGGCTACACCTTC. It yields the protein CASSDTGTGHLGGYTF.

In its sample, this clonotype was seen many times. The chain carries TRBV28 and TRBJ1-1; 12 nucleotides align to TRBD1. The CDR3 runs to 17 residues. Trimming removed 5 bases from V and 0 bases from J; junction bases left unmatched: 7. The germline V gene encodes CDR1 MDHEN and CDR2 SYDVKM. The CDR3 DNA follows: TGTGCCAGCAGTCATTGGGACAGGGGGCGATTGAACACTGAAGCTTTCTTT. This sequence encodes CASSHWDRGRLNTEAFF.

CDR3 residues: CASSRINEKLFF. CDR3 DNA sequence: TGTGCCAGCAGCCGTATTAATGAAAAACTGTTTTTT. The chain couples TRBV14 to TRBJ1-4; D call uncertain. The CDR3 extends over 12 amino acids. The germline CDR1 and CDR2 sequences are SGHDN and FVKESK. The V end lost 4 bases, the J end lost 4 bases, and 4 bases lay between the germline ends.

This clonotype has only a few counts. The CDR3 nucleotides are TGTGCCATCAGTGATCCCCAGACAGGGTGGACCCCTGGGTACGAGCAGTACTTC. Translation gives CAISDPQTGWTPGYEQYF. The chain links TRBV10-3 to TRBJ2-7, with 7 bases lining up with TRBD1. V lost 3 bases and J lost 4; bases outside the gene matches: 18. CDR1 is ENHRY and CDR2 is SYGVKD in the germline V gene. This CDR3 is 18 amino acids long.

The rearrangement uses TRBV24-1 and TRBJ2-3; the D is unclear. Trimming took off 4 bases at V and 2 bases at J, with 6 bases between the two ends. The CDR3 consists of 13 residues. CDR1 is KGHDR and CDR2 is SFDVKD in the germline V gene. Here the CDR3 DNA reads TGTGCCACCAGTGAGAGGTACACAGATACGCAGTATTTT. Translated: CATSERYTDTQYF.

In its sample, this clonotype was seen many times. The chain uses TRBV6-1 and TRBJ1-1, with D hard to call. CDR3 length: 15 amino acids. Trimming took off 4 bases at V and 3 bases at J, with 15 bases between the two ends. In germline, CDR1 is MNHNS, CDR2 SASEGT. CDR3 amino acids: CASSGQVSWDTEAFF. The CDR3 DNA sequence: TGTGCCAGCAGTGGTCAGGTCAGCTGGGACACTGAAGCTTTCTTT.